This T cell receptor beta chain was captured by sequencing in a study of CD8 T cells in Susac syndrome. Across the whole study: Blood was drawn from Susac syndrome patients while they were therapy-naive, on corticosteroids, or on intravenous immunoglobulin alone.

As judged by recently defined diagnostic criteria, patients with Susac syndrome had definite or probable disease. Study conclusions and caveats: Repertoires of Susac syndrome CD4+ T cells lacked clonal expansion.

Random-hexamer reverse transcription was applied to about 0.5 to 1 ug RNA. MiXCR was run by TCRdb on the immunoSEQ multiplex PCR reads, yielding one entry per CDR3 protein. The sample holds around 170,000 distinct CDR3 sequences, 94% seen once. The CDR3 has 16 residues. Comment on this clonotype: What it binds is unknown.

V and J are TRBV21-1 and TRBJ2-5; the D call of TRBD2 is as the table states it, not checked on the DNA. TRBV21-1 is a pseudogene segment. The origin of this receptor is a human donor with Susac syndrome. The material sequenced was CD4+ T cells from PBMCs. The CDR3 protein is CASRGTSGASGETQYF. The DNA for the CDR3 is TGTGCCAGCAGGGGGACTAGCGGGGCCTCTGGGGAGACCCAGTACTTC.